The clone carrying this T cell receptor beta chain was recorded at least ten times. The antigen is not known. This record comes from a study of neurological immune-mediated disorders. Regarding the study as a whole: HTLV-1-associated myelopathy showed the most TCR clonal expansion; multiple sclerosis the least, below healthy controls.

The cDNA was generated through 5'RACE incorporating 10-nucleotide random UMIs. TCRdb re-analysed the 5' RACE reads in MiXCR, keeping a single row per CDR3 protein. This repertoire shows about 71,000 distinct CDR3 sequences, approximately 10% found once; its top ten account for around a tenth. Time point reported: longitudinal time-point 1 (baseline). The study drew its healthy controls from blood bank volunteers in Maryland, USA. For the unsorted libraries, 2 million PBMCs stored at -80 C served as input. The J segment lost 3 bases and the V segment lost 6 bases, leaving 6 bases of the junction unmatched. The CDR3 loop spans 14 amino acids. The V gene's germline CDR1 is ENHRY and CDR2 SYGVKD.

The chain combines TRBV10-3 with TRBJ2-3; 7 bases are shared with TRBD1. This receptor was obtained from a man aged 25-45 years in good health. The sequencing sample was made of PBMCs. This CDR3 is CAIRDRHSTDTQYF. As DNA, the CDR3 is TGTGCCATCAGGGACAGGCATAGTACAGATACGCAGTATTTT.